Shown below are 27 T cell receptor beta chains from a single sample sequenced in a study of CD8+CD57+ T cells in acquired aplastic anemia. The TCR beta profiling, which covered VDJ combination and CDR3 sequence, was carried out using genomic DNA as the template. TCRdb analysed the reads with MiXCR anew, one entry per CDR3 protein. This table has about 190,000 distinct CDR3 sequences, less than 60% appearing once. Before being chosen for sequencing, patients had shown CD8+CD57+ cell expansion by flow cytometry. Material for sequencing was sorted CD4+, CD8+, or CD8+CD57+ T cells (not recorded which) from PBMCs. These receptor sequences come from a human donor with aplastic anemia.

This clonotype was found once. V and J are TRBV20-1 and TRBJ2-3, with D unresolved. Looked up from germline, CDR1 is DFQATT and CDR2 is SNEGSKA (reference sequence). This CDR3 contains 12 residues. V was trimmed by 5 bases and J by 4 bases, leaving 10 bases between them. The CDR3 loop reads CSAPFESDTQYF. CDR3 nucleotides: TGCAGTGCTCCCTTTGAATCAGATACGCAGTATTTT.

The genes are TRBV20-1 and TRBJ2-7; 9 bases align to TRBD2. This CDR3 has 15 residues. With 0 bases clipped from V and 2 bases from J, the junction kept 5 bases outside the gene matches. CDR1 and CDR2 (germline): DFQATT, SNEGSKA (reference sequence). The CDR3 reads CSAREGASGAYEQYF. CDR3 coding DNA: TGCAGTGCTAGAGAGGGTGCTAGCGGGGCCTACGAGCAGTACTTC.

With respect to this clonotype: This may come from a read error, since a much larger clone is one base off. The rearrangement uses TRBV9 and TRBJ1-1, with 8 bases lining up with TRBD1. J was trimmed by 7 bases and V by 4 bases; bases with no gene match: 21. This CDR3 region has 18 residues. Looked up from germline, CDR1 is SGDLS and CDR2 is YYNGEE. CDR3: CASSPRQGTSVQGREAFF. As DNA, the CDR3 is TGTGCCAGCAGCCCCAGACAGGGGACGAGTGTGCAGGGCCGTGAAGCTTTCTTT. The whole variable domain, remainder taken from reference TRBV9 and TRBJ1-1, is DSGVTQTPKHLITATGQRVTLRCSPRSGDLSVYWYQQSLDQGLQFLIQYYNGEERAKGNILERFSAQQFPDLHSELNLSSLELGDSALYFCASSPRQGTSVQGREAFFGQGTRLTVV.

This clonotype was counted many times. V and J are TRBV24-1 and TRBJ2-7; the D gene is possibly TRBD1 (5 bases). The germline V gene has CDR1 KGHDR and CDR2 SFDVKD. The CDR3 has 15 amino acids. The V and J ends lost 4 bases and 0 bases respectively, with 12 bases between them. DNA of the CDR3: TGTGCCACCAGTGAAGGGGCTTTGAGCTCCTACGAGCAGTACTTC. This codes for CATSEGALSSYEQYF.

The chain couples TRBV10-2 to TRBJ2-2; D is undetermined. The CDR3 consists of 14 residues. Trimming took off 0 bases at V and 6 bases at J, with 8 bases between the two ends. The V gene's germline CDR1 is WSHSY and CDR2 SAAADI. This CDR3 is CASSESEPAGELFF. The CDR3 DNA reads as TGCGCCAGCAGTGAGTCGGAACCGGCCGGGGAGCTGTTTTTT.

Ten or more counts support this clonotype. The DNA of the CDR3 is TGCGCCAGCAGCTTGGGGGGGGCTGATGAGACCCAGTACTTC. This sequence encodes CASSLGGADETQYF. The chain employs TRBV5-1 and TRBJ2-5; D tentatively reads TRBD1 or TRBD2 (6 bases each). V dropped 0 bases and J dropped 5 bases, with 11 bases sitting between them. This CDR3 contains 14 residues. Germline V gene lookup returns CDR1 SGHRS and CDR2 YFSETQ.

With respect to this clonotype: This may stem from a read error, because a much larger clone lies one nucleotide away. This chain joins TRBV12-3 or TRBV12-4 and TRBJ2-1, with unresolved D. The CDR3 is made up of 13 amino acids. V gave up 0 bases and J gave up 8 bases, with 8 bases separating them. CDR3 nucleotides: TGTGCCAGCAGTTTAGCGGAAGAGGATGAGCAGTTCTTC. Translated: CASSLAEEDEQFF.

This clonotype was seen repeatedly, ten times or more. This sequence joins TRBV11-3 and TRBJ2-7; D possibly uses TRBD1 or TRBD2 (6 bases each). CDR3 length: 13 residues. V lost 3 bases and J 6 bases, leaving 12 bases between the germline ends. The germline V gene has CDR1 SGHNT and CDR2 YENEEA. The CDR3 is CASSFTGATEQYF. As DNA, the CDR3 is TGTGCCAGCAGCTTTACGGGGGCCACCGAGCAGTACTTC.

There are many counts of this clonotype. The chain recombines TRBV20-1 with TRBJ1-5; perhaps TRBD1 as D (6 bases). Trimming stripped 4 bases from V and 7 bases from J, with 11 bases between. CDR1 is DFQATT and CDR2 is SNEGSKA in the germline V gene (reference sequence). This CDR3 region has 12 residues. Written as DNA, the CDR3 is TGCAGTGCTACAGGGGTCGGACAGCCCCAGCATTTT. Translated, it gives CSATGVGQPQHF.

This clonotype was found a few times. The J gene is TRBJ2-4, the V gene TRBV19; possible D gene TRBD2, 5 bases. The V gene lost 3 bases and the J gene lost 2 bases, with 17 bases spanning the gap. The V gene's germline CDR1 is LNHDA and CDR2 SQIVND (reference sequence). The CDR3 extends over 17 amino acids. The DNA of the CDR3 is TGTGCCAGTAGTATCGACGGCCGGGGTTCAACCAAAAACATTCAGTACTTC. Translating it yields CASSIDGRGSTKNIQYF.

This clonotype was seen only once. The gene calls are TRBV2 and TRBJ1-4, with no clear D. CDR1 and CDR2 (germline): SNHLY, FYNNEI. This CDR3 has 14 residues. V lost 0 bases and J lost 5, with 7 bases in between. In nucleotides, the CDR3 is TGTGCCAGCAGTGAAGCTGGACTCAATGAAAAACTGTTTTTT. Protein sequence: CASSEAGLNEKLFF.

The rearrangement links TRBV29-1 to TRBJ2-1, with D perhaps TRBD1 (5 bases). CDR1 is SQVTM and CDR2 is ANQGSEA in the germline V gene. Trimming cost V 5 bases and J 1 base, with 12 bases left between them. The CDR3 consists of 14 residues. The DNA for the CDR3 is TGCAGCGTTACTCGGCAGGGATCCTACAATGAGCAGTTCTTC. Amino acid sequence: CSVTRQGSYNEQFF.

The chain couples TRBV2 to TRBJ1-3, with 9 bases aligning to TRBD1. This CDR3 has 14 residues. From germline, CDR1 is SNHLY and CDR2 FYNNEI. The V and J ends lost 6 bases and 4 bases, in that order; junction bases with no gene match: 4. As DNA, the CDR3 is TGTGCCAGCAGGGACGGGACAGGGGGAAACACCATATATTTT. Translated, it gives CASRDGTGGNTIYF.

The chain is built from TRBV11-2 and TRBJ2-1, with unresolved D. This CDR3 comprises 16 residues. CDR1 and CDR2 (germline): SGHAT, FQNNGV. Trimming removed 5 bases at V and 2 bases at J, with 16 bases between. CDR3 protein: CASSVVRTATYNEQFF. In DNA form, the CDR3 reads TGTGCCAGCAGCGTTGTGAGGACGGCAACCTACAATGAGCAGTTCTTC.

The CDR3 coding sequence is TGTGCCAGTAGTATGGGCACTAGCACAGATACGCAGTATTTT. This encodes CASSMGTSTDTQYF. The V gene is TRBV19, the J gene TRBJ2-3; no reliable D call. Germline values: CDR1 LNHDA, CDR2 SQIVND (reference sequence). This CDR3 contains 14 residues. Trimming pared 3 bases from V and 0 bases from J, leaving 7 bases between. The variable domain in full, with the rest retrieved from reference TRBV19 and TRBJ2-3, is DGGITQSPKYLFRKEGQNVTLSCEQNLNHDAMYWYRQDPGQGLRLIYYSQIVNDFQKGDIAEGYSVSREKKESFPLTVTSAQKNPTAFYLCASSMGTSTDTQYFGPGTRLTVL.

For the CDR3, the DNA is TGTGCCACCAGCAGAGGGGACAGGGGGTTCACAGATACGCAGTATTTT. Translating it yields CATSRGDRGFTDTQYF. This sequence joins TRBV15 and TRBJ2-3; 11 bases agree with TRBD1. V lost 1 base and J lost 2; bases outside the gene matches: 2. Germline V CDR1 and CDR2: LNHNV, YYDKDF (reference sequence). The CDR3 is 16 amino acids.

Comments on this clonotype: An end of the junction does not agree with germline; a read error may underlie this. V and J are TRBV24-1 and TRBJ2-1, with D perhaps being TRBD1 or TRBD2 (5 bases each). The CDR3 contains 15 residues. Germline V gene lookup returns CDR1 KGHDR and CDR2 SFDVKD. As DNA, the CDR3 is TGTGCTACCAGTGATGGGACCAGAACTCACAATGAGCAGTTCTTC. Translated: CATSDGTRTHNEQFF.

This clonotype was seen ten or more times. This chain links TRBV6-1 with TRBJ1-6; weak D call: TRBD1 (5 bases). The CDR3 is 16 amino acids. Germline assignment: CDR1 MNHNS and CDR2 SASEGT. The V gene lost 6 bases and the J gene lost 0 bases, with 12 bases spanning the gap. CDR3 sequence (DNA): TGTGCCAGCAGCCGAAGACAGAGCTCCTATAATTCACCCCTCCACTTT. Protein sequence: CASSRRQSSYNSPLHF.

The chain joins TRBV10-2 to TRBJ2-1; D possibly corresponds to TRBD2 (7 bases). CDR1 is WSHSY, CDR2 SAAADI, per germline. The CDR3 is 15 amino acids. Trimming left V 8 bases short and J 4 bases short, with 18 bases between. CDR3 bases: TGCGCCAGCTGGCCCGTGGGGGGGCTTTACAATGAGCAGTTCTTC. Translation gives CASWPVGGLYNEQFF.

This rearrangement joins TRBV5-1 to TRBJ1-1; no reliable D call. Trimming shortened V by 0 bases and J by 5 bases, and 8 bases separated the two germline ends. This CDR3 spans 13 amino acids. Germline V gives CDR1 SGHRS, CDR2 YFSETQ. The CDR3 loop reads CASSLGSETEAFF. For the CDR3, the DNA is TGCGCCAGCAGCTTGGGAAGTGAAACTGAAGCTTTCTTT.

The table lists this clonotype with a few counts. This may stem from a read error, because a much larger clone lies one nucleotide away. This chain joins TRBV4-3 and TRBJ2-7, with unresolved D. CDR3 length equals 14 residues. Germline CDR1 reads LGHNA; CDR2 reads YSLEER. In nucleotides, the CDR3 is TGCGCCAGCGGCCAAGAGACTCCCTCCTACGAGCAGTACTTC. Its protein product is CASGQETPSYEQYF.

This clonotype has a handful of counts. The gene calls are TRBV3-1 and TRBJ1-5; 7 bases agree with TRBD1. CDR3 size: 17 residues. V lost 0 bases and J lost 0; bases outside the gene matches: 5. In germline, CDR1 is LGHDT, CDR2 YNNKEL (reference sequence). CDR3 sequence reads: CASSQDLGQYSNQPQHF. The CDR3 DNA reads TGTGCCAGCAGCCAAGATTTGGGACAGTATAGCAATCAGCCCCAGCATTTT.

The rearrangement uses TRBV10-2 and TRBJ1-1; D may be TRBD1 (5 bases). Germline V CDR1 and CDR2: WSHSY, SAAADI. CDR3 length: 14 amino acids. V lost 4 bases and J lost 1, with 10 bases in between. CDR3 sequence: CASSGVRGNTEAFF. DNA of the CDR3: TGCGCCAGCAGTGGTGTGAGGGGGAACACTGAAGCTTTCTTT.

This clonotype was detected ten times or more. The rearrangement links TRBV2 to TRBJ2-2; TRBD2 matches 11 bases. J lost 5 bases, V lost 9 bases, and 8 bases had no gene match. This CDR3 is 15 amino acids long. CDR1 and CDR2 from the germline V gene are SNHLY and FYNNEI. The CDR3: CARSKTSGNTGELFF. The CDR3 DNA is TGTGCCAGAAGTAAGACTAGCGGGAATACCGGGGAGCTGTTTTTT.

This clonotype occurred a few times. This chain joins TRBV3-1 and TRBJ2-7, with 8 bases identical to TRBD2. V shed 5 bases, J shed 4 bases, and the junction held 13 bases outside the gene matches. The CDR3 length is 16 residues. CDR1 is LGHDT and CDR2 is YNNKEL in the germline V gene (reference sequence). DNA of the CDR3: TGTGCCAGCAGCGGAAAAGGAGGAGCGGGAGAGTACGAGCAGTACTTC. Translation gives CASSGKGGAGEYEQYF.

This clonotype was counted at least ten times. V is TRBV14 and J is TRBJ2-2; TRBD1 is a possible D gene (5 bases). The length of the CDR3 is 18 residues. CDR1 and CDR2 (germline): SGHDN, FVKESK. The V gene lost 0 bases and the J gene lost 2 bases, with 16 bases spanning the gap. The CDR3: CASSQDEFRVRNTGELFF. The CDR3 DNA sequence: TGTGCCAGCAGCCAAGATGAATTCAGGGTGCGAAACACCGGGGAGCTGTTTTTT. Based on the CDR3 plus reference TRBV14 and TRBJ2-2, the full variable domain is EAGVTQFPSHSVIEKGQTVTLRCDPISGHDNLYWYRRVMGKEIKFLLHFVKESKQDESGMPNNRFLAERTGGTYSTLKVQPAELEDSGVYFCASSQDEFRVRNTGELFFGEGSRLTVL.

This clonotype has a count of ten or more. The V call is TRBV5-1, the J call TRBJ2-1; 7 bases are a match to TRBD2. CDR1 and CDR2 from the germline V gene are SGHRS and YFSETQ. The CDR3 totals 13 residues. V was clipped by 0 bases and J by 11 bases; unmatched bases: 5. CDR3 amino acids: CASSLGGAGQQFF. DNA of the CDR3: TGCGCCAGCAGCTTGGGAGGAGCGGGACAGCAGTTCTTC.